These T cell receptor beta chains were read from a single sample in a study of response to subunit inactivated influenza vaccine. TCRdb passed the RT-PCR reads through MiXCR, listing each CDR3 protein once. The top ten clones hold roughly a tenth of a sample with about 800,000 distinct CDR3 sequences, 20% to 25% of them seen once. The sample here was PBMCs from blood, taken 4 to 6 days after vaccination. These receptors all stem from a man aged 45-60 years who received an inactivated influenza vaccine. Each CDR3 is given with its conserved first and last residue. Each record gives: clone size, D gene, V gene, J gene, CDR3 protein, CDR3 DNA. D genes are given only for firm matches. Size is omitted from some rows. Given values are once, few, many or a class for expanded clones.

-,-,TRBV6-5,TRBJ2-3,CASSYSRYSVSTDTQYF,TGTGCCAGCAGTTACTCCCGGTATAGCGTTAGCACAGATACGCAGTATTTT
-,TRBD2,TRBV6-2/TRBV6-3,TRBJ2-3,CASRPPSGRYQYF,TGTGCCAGCAGACCTCCTAGCGGCCGCTACCAGTATTTT
few,TRBD2,TRBV7-8,TRBJ2-1,CASSLGLAGQRNEQFF,TGTGCCAGCAGCCTGGGTCTAGCGGGTCAGAGGAATGAGCAGTTCTTC
-,-,TRBV6-5,TRBJ2-4,CASSNRLAKNIQYF,TGTGCCAGCAGTAACAGACTAGCCAAAAACATTCAGTACTTC
-,-,TRBV7-2,TRBJ2-1,CASSGFRAGRFGQFF,TGTGCCAGCAGCGGATTTAGGGCAGGGAGGTTTGGGCAGTTCTTC
-,-,TRBV20-1,TRBJ1-6,CSAPRQIINSPLHF,TGCAGTGCCCCCCGGCAGATCATTAATTCACCCCTCCACTTT
once,-,TRBV15,TRBJ1-1,CATSRSLTVNTEAFF,TGTGCCACCAGCAGATCGCTGACAGTGAACACTGAAGCTTTCTTT
many,-,TRBV18,TRBJ1-4,CASSPRAVPNREKLFF,TGTGCCAGCTCACCTCGCGCTGTCCCGAACCGGGAAAAACTGTTTTTT
few,-,TRBV7-9,TRBJ2-1,CASSLVPGRHNEQFF,TGTGCCAGCAGCTTAGTTCCAGGGCGCCACAATGAGCAGTTCTTC
-,-,TRBV11-2,TRBJ2-3,CASSSIWAPVHTQYF,TGTGCCAGCAGCTCCATCTGGGCCCCGGTTCATACGCAGTATTTT
few,TRBD2,TRBV20-1,TRBJ2-7,CSASPSGILPYEQYF,TGCAGTGCTAGTCCTAGCGGGATACTGCCCTACGAGCAGTACTTC
-,-,TRBV15,TRBJ2-2,CATSRDRGLRTPGELFF,TGTGCCACCAGCAGAGATCGTGGGCTGAGAACGCCTGGGGAGCTGTTTTTT
-,TRBD1,TRBV6-1,TRBJ1-2,CASSEDRGYRTF,TGTGCCAGCAGTGAGGACAGGGGGTATCGCACCTTC
few,TRBD2,TRBV20-1,TRBJ2-1,CSARDQERGAGSYNEQFF,TGCAGTGCTAGAGATCAAGAGCGGGGGGCGGGATCCTACAATGAGCAGTTCTTC
few,-,TRBV4-1,TRBJ2-7,CASSQPGRSYEQYF,TGCGCCAGCAGCCAACCGGGACGGTCCTACGAGCAGTACTTC